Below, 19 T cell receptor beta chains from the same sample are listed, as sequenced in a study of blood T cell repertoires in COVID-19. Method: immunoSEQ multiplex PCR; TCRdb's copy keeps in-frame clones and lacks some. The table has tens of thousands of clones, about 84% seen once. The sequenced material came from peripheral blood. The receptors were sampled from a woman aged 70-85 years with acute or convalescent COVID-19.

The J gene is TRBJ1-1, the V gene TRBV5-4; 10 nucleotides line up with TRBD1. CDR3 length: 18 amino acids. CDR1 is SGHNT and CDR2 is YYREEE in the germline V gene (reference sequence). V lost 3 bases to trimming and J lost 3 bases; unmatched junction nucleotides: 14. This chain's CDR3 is CASSSGTGVSTDDTEAFF. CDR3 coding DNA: TGTGCCAGCAGCTCCGGGACAGGGGTTTCAACGGATGACACTGAAGCTTTCTTT.

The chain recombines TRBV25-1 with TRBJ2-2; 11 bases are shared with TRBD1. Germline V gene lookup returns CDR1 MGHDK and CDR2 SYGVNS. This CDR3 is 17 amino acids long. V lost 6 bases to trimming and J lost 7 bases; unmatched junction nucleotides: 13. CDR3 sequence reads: CASSLYGGTGGLGELFF. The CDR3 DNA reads TGTGCCAGCAGCTTGTATGGGGGGACAGGGGGGCTCGGGGAGCTGTTTTTT.

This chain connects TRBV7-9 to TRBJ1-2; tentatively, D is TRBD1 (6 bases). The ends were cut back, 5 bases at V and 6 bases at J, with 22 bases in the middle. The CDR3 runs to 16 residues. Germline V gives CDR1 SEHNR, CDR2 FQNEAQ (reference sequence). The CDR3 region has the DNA TGTGCCAGCAGCAATTTACCCGGGACACTTGACGATGGCTACACCTTC. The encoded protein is CASSNLPGTLDDGYTF. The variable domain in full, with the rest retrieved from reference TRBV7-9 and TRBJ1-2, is DTGVSQNPRHKITKRGQNVTFRCDPISEHNRLYWYRQTLGQGPEFLTYFQNEAQLEKSRLLSDRFSAERPKGSFSTLEIQRTEQGDSAMYLCASSNLPGTLDDGYTFGSGTRLTVV.

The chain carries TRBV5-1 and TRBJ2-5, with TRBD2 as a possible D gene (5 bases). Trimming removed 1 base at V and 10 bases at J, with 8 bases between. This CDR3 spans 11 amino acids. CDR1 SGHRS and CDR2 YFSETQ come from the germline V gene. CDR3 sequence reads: CASSLMEDQYF. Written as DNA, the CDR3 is TGCGCCAGCAGCTTGATGGAGGACCAGTACTTC.

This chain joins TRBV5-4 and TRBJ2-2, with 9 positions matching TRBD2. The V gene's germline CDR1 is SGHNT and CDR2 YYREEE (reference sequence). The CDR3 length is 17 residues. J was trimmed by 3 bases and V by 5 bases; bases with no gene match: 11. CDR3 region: CASSRGGARVDTGELFF. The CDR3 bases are TGTGCCAGCAGTCGCGGGGGGGCCCGAGTAGACACCGGGGAGCTGTTTTTT.

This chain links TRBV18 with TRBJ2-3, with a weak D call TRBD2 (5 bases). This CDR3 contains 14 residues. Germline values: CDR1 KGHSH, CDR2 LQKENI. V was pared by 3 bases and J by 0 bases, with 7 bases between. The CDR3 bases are TGTGCCAGCTCACCGACGGGGAGCACAGATACGCAGTATTTT. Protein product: CASSPTGSTDTQYF.

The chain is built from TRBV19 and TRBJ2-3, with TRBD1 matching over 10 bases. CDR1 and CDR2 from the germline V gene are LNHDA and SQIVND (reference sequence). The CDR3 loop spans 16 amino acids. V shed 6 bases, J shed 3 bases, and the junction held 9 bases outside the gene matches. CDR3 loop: CASSPWDRGYTDTQYF. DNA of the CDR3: TGTGCCAGTAGCCCTTGGGACAGGGGCTATACAGATACGCAGTATTTT.

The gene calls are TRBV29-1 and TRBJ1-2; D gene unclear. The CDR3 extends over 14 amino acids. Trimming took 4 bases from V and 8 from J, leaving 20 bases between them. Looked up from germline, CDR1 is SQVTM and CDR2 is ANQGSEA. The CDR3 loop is CSVGWGVGVSGYTF. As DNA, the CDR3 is TGCAGCGTTGGGTGGGGAGTAGGTGTATCGGGCTACACCTTC.

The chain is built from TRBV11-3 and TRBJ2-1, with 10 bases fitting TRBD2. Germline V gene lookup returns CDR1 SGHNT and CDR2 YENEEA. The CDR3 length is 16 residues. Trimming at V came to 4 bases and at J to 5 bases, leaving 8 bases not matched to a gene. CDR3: CASSSEREGLDNEQFF. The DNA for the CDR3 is TGTGCCAGCAGCTCCGAGCGGGAGGGCCTCGACAATGAGCAGTTCTTC. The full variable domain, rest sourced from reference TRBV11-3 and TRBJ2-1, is EAGVVQSPRYKIIEKKQPVAFWCNPISGHNTLYWYLQNLGQGPELLIRYENEEAVDDSQLPKDRFSAERLKGVDSTLKIQPAELGDSAVYLCASSSEREGLDNEQFFGPGTRLTVL.

CDR3 region: CASSILSGPQVSYEQYV. The CDR3 nucleotides are TGTGCCAGTAGTATTTTGTCAGGGCCCCAAGTATCCTACGAGCAGTACGTC. The chain employs TRBV19 and TRBJ2-7; D possibly corresponds to TRBD1 (5 bases). Germline V gene lookup returns CDR1 LNHDA and CDR2 SQIVND (reference sequence). The CDR3 runs 17 residues. V was shortened by 3 bases and J by 1 base, with 19 bases between the two germline ends.

The CDR3: CASSQEGSLSDRVGNQPQHF. The CDR3 nucleotides are TGTGCCAGCAGCCAAGAGGGGAGCCTCTCGGACAGAGTGGGCAATCAGCCCCAGCATTTT. This chain links TRBV4-2 with TRBJ1-5; maybe TRBD1 (6 bases). Germline CDR1 LGHNA, CDR2 YNFKEQ. The CDR3 is 20 residues long. Deletions cut 0 bases from V and 2 bases from J, with 23 bases between.

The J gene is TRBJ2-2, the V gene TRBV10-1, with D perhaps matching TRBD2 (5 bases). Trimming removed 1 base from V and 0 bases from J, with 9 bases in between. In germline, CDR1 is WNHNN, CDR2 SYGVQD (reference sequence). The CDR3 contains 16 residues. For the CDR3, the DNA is TGCGCCAGCAGTGAGTTTCCCGGGACGAACACCGGGGAGCTGTTTTTT. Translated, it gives CASSEFPGTNTGELFF.

CDR3 bases: TGCAGCGTTGATTCTCTAGCGGTATACAATGAGCAGTTCTTC. This translates into CSVDSLAVYNEQFF. The chain is built from TRBV29-1 and TRBJ2-1, with 7 bases lining up with TRBD2. V lost 3 bases, J lost 4 bases, and 6 bases stayed unmatched. Germline V gene data show CDR1 as SQVTM and CDR2 as ANQGSEA. This CDR3 contains 14 residues.

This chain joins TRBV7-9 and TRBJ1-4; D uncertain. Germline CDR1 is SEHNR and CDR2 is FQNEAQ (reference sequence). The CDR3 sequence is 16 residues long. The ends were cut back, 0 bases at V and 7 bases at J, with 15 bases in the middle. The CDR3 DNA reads TGTGCCAGCAGCTTAGCAGGAGGACCGGGCGGTGAAAAACTGTTTTTT. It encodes CASSLAGGPGGEKLFF.

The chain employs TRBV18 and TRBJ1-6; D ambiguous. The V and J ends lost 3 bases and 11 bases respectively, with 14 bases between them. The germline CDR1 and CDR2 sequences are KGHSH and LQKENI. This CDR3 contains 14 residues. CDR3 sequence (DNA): TGTGCCAGCTCACCTACCGGAGCCGGGGCACCCCTCCACTTT. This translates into CASSPTGAGAPLHF.

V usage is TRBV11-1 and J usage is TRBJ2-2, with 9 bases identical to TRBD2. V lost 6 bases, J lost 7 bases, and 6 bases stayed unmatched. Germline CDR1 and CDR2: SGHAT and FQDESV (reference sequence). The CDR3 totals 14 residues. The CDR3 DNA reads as TGTGCCAGCAGTCGTACTAGCGGGCACGGGGAGCTGTTTTTT. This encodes CASSRTSGHGELFF.

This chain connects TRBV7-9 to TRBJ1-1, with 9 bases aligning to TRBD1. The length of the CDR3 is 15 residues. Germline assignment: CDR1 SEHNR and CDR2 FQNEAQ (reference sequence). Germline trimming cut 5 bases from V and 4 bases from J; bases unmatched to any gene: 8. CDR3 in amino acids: CASSTGQGMGTEAFF. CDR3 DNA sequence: TGTGCCAGCAGCACCGGACAGGGGATGGGCACTGAAGCTTTCTTT.

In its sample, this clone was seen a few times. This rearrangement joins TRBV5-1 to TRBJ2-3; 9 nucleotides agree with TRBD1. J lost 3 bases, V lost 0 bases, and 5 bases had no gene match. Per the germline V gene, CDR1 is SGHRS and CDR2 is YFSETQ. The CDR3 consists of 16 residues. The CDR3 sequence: CASSLGQGDVTDTQYF. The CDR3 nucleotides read TGCGCCAGCAGCTTGGGACAGGGGGATGTGACAGATACGCAGTATTTT.

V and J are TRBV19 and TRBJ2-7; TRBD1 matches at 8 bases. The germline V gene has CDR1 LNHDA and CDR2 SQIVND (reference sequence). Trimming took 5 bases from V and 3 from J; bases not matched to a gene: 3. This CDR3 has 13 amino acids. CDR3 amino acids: CASSFTGGYEQYV. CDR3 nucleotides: TGTGCCAGTAGTTTCACAGGGGGCTACGAGCAGTACGTC.